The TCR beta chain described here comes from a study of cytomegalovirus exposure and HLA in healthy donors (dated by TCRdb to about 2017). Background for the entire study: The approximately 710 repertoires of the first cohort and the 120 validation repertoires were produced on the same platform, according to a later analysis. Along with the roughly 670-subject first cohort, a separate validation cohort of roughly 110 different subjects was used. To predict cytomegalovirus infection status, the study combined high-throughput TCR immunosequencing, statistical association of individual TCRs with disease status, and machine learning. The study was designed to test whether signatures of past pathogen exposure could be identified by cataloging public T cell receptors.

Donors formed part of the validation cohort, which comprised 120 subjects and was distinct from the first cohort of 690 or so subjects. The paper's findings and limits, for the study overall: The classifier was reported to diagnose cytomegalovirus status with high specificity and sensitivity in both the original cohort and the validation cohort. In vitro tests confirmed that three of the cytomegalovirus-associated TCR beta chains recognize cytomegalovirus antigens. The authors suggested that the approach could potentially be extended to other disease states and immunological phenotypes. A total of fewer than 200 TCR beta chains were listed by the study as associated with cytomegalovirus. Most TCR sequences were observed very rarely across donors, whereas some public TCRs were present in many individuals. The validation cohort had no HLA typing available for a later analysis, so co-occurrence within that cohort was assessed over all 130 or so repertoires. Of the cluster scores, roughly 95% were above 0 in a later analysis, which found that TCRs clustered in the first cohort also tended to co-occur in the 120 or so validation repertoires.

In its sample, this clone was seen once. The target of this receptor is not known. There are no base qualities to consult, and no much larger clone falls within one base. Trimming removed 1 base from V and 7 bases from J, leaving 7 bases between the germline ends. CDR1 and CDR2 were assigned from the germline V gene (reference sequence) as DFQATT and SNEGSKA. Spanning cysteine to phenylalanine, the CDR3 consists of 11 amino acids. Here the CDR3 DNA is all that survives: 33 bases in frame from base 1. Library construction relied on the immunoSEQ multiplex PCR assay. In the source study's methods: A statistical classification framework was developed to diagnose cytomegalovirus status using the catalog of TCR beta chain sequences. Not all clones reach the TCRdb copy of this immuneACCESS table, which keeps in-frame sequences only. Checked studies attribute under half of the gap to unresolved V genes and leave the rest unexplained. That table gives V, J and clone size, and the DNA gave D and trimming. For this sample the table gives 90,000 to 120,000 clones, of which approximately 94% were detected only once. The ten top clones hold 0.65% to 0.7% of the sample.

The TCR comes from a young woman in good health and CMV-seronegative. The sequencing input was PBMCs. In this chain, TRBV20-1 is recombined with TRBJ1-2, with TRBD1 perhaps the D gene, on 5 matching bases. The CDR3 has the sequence CSARAGGGYTF. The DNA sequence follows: TGCAGTGCTAGAGCGGGGGGTGGCTACACCTTC.